This TCR beta chain appears in the sequencing data of a study of blood T cell repertoires in COVID-19. Study as a whole: Acute and convalescent COVID-19 specimens originated in the United States, Italy and Spain.

In the authors' methods: Quantification of nucleated cells was approximated via reference gene primer amplification. Here immunoSEQ multiplex PCR was the method, and the copy in TCRdb shows in-frame clones only, minus some. V, J and clone size derive from that table, while D and trimming were established from the DNA sequence. The sample yields roughly 39,000 clones, about 82% seen once. This CDR3 has 16 residues. The trim removed 3 bases at V and 7 bases at J, leaving 13 bases unmatched. Germline V gene lookup returns CDR1 SGDLS and CDR2 YYNGEE. V gene TRBV9 combines with J gene TRBJ2-3; 8 bases align to TRBD1. The TCR originated in a human donor in a cohort sampled during active COVID-19. Sequenced input: peripheral blood. This CDR3 is CASSAGTGSFLNTQYF. The DNA of the CDR3 is TGTGCCAGCAGCGCAGGGACAGGTTCCTTTTTGAATACGCAGTATTTT.